This T cell receptor beta chain stems from a study of brain T cells in children with intractable seizures. Overall study results and limits: Pre- and post-surgery blood differed in depth, so pre-surgery absences may be undersampling.

The CDR3 runs to 16 residues. Germline V gene sequence: CDR1 MGHRA, CDR2 YSYEKL. Trimming cost V 5 bases and J 6 bases; bases outside gene matches: 9. Comments on this clone: The antigen is unknown.

The table came from immunoSEQ multiplex PCR; TCRdb's copy has only in-frame clones and leaves some out. The repertoire includes 65,000 to 85,000 clones, just over 90% of them detected once, and around 1.4% sits in the top ten. This clonotype originated in a boy in the first two years of life with tuberous sclerosis and intractable seizures. This chain uses TRBV4-1 with TRBJ2-3; TRBD2 agrees at 12 bases. The starting material was peripheral blood, obtained at surgery. The CDR3 is CASSAQLAGGRDTQYF. CDR3 bases: TGCGCCAGCAGCGCTCAACTAGCGGGGGGTCGGGATACGCAGTATTTT.